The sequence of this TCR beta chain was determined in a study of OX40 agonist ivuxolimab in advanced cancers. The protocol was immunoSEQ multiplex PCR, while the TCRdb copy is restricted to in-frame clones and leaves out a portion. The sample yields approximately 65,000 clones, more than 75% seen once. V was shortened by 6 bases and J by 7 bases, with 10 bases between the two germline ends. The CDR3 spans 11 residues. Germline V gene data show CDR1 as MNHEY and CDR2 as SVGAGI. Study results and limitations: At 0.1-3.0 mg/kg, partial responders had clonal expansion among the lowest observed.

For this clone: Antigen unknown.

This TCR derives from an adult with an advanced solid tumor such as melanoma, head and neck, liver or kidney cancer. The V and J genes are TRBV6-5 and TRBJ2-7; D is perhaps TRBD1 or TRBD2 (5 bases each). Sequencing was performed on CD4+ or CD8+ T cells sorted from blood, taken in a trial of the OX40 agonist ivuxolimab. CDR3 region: CASSLWGEQYF. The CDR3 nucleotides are TGTGCCAGCAGCCTCTGGGGGGAGCAGTACTTC.